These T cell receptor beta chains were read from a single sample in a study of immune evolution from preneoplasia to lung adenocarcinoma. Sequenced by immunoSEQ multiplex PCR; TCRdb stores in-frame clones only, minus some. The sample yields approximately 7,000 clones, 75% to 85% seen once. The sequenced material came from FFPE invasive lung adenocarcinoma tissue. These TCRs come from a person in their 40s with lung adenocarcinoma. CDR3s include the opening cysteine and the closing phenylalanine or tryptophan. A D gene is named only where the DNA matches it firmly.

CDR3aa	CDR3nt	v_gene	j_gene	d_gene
CASSEGGEAFF	TGTGCCAGCAGCGAAGGGGGTGAAGCTTTCTTT	TRBV9	TRBJ1-1	-
CASSSQNSGANVLTF	TGCGCCAGCAGCTCACAGAACTCTGGGGCCAACGTCCTGACTTTC	TRBV5-1	TRBJ2-6	-
CASSTGAGAPSNEQFF	TGCGCCAGCAGCACCGGAGCGGGAGCCCCCTCCAATGAGCAGTTCTTC	TRBV5-1	TRBJ2-1	TRBD2
CASSQDQGLTYEQYF	TGCGCCAGCAGCCAAGATCAGGGGCTCACCTACGAGCAGTACTTC	TRBV4-3	TRBJ2-7	-
CASSPGGTSGTFNEQFF	TGTGCCAGCAGCCCGGGGGGGACTAGCGGGACTTTCAATGAGCAGTTCTTC	TRBV5-4	TRBJ2-1	TRBD2
CASGDRPPYNEQFF	TGTGCCAGCGGGGACCGACCACCCTACAATGAGCAGTTCTTC	TRBV25-1	TRBJ2-1	-